This entry lists 29 T cell receptor beta chains sequenced from one sample in a study of blood T cell repertoires in COVID-19. TCRdb keeps only in-frame clones here, not all; method: immunoSEQ multiplex PCR. Seen here are more than 200,000 clones, 70% to 90% observed once, and the top ten hold about 1.5%. Sequences were obtained from PBMCs or T cells enriched from blood (not recorded which). The source of these receptors is a woman in her forties or fifties who had recovered from COVID-19.

The chain recombines TRBV5-1 with TRBJ1-4; TRBD1 matches at 7 bases. CDR1 is SGHRS and CDR2 is YFSETQ in the germline V gene. The CDR3 sequence is 15 residues long. V was clipped by 0 bases and J by 6 bases; unmatched bases: 5. CDR3 sequence (DNA): TGCGCCAGCAGCTTGGGACAGGGCTTTGATGAAAAACTGTTTTTT. As protein: CASSLGQGFDEKLFF.

This clone appeared once. The rearrangement uses TRBV20-1 and TRBJ2-7; 7 positions agree with TRBD1. J lost 4 bases, V lost 3 bases, and 3 bases had no gene match. The CDR3 length is 12 residues. Germline loops: CDR1 DFQATT, CDR2 SNEGSKA (reference sequence). The CDR3 reads CSASHRGYEQYF. CDR3 coding DNA: TGCAGTGCTAGTCACAGGGGTTACGAGCAGTACTTC.

The chain links TRBV19 to TRBJ1-2, with 10 nucleotides matching TRBD1. This CDR3 has 19 residues. The junction had 17 bases not matched to a gene; V was cut back by 6 bases and J by 1 base. From germline, CDR1 is LNHDA and CDR2 SQIVND (reference sequence). The CDR3 loop reads CASRQPLRDRGRGNYGYTF. The DNA for the CDR3 is TGTGCCAGTAGACAACCACTCCGGGACAGGGGCCGCGGTAACTATGGCTACACCTTC.

V usage is TRBV19 and J usage is TRBJ2-1; 10 bases fit TRBD2. There are 16 residues in the CDR3. From germline, CDR1 is LNHDA and CDR2 SQIVND (reference sequence). The trim removed 9 bases at V and 0 bases at J, leaving 8 bases unmatched. Here the CDR3 DNA reads TGTGCCAGCAGGACTAGCGGTTCTTTCTCCTACAATGAGCAGTTCTTC. It specifies CASRTSGSFSYNEQFF.

V gene TRBV13 combines with J gene TRBJ1-2; 12 positions match TRBD1. V shed 4 bases, J shed 0 bases, and the junction held 6 bases outside the gene matches. CDR3 length equals 17 residues. Germline values: CDR1 PRHDT, CDR2 FYEKMQ (reference sequence). In DNA, the CDR3 is TGTGCCAGCAGCTCGGAGGGACAGGGGGCGCCTAACTATGGCTACACCTTC. It translates to CASSSEGQGAPNYGYTF.

This chain connects TRBV27 to TRBJ1-1, with D unclear. The germline V gene has CDR1 MNHEY and CDR2 SMNVEV (reference sequence). Trimming left V 2 bases short and J 8 bases short, with 12 bases between. The CDR3 runs to 13 residues. DNA for the CDR3: TGTGCCAGCAGTTTAATGGGCCGTGGGGAAGCTTTCTTT. Protein product: CASSLMGRGEAFF.

This chain joins TRBV19 and TRBJ1-5, with TRBD1 matching 8 bases. Germline-derived CDR1 and CDR2 are LNHDA and SQIVND (reference sequence). CDR3 length: 15 amino acids. V lost 4 bases to trimming and J lost 0 bases; unmatched junction nucleotides: 2. The DNA for the CDR3 is TGTGCCAGTAGTACCCAGGGGGCTAGCAATCAGCCCCAGCATTTT. Protein: CASSTQGASNQPQHF.

The chain is built from TRBV2 and TRBJ1-4, with D perhaps TRBD1 (6 bases). Germline V gene data show CDR1 as SNHLY and CDR2 as FYNNEI. The CDR3 extends over 14 amino acids. V lost 7 bases and J lost 5, with 14 bases in between. The CDR3 is CASTNRVVNEKLFF. In DNA form, the CDR3 reads TGTGCCAGCACTAACAGGGTGGTAAATGAAAAACTGTTTTTT. Drawing the rest from reference TRBV2 and TRBJ1-4, the complete variable domain is EPEVTQTPSHQVTQMGQEVILRCVPISNHLYFYWYRQILGQKVEFLVSFYNNEISEKSEIFDDQFSVERPDGSNFTLKIRSTKLEDSAMYFCASTNRVVNEKLFFGSGTQLSVL.

This chain uses TRBV7-9 with TRBJ1-1; D is perhaps TRBD1 (6 bases). V was trimmed by 7 bases and J by 7 bases, leaving 10 bases between them. Germline CDR1 and CDR2: SEHNR and FQNEAQ (reference sequence). The CDR3 sequence is 11 residues long. The CDR3 nucleotides read TGTGCCAGCATCGGGACATTTGAAGCTTTCTTT. Its translation is CASIGTFEAFF.

This clone has a single count. J is TRBJ1-2 and V is TRBV11-2, with D hard to call. This CDR3 spans 14 amino acids. V was clipped by 2 bases and J by 1 base, with 8 bases between them. The germline V gene encodes CDR1 SGHAT and CDR2 FQNNGV. CDR3 DNA: TGTGCCAGCAGCTTACTCTACGGTAACTATGGCTACACCTTC. Translated: CASSLLYGNYGYTF.

The chain combines TRBV27 with TRBJ1-6; 10 bases match TRBD1. There are 15 residues in the CDR3. The ends lost 3 bases at V and 5 bases at J; junction bases unmatched: 1. Per the germline V gene, CDR1 is MNHEY and CDR2 is SMNVEV (reference sequence). CDR3 DNA: TGTGCCAGCAGTTTGGGACAGGGGAATAATTCACCCCTCCACTTT. This codes for CASSLGQGNNSPLHF.

The V call is TRBV28, the J call TRBJ1-2; D is possibly TRBD1 (5 bases). The V gene's germline CDR1 is MDHEN and CDR2 SYDVKM. V was clipped by 2 bases and J by 7 bases, with 11 bases between them. The CDR3 runs to 13 residues. The chain's CDR3 is CASSLLQGGGYTF. The CDR3 bases are TGTGCCAGCAGTTTACTTCAGGGCGGTGGCTACACCTTC.

The chain couples TRBV3-1 (or the pseudogene TRBV3-2) to TRBJ2-7, with 8 bases identical to TRBD1. CDR1 is LGHDT and CDR2 is YNNKEL in the germline V gene (reference sequence). This CDR3 region has 16 residues. V lost 1 base and J lost 4; bases outside the gene matches: 9. The CDR3 nucleotides read TGTGCCAGCAGCCAAGGTCTCGGACAGGGACTTTACGAGCAGTACTTC. As protein: CASSQGLGQGLYEQYF.

V is TRBV5-6 and J is TRBJ1-5; 8 nucleotides match TRBD1. Germline lookup yields CDR1 SGHDT and CDR2 YYEEEE. V was clipped by 4 bases and J by 3 bases; unmatched bases: 6. The CDR3 contains 15 residues. The CDR3 is CASSTGTGNNQPQHF. CDR3 in DNA: TGTGCCAGCAGCACAGGGACAGGAAACAATCAGCCCCAGCATTTT.

The chain uses TRBV25-1 and TRBJ2-7; D ambiguous. Trimming removed 6 bases at V and 3 bases at J, with 15 bases between. Germline V gene lookup returns CDR1 MGHDK and CDR2 SYGVNS. CDR3 size: 14 residues. In nucleotides, the CDR3 is TGTGCCAGCAGCGCTACGCGGTATGACTACGAGCAGTACTTC. It is translated as CASSATRYDYEQYF.

This rearrangement joins TRBV2 to TRBJ2-7, with D perhaps matching TRBD1 (5 bases). Per germline, CDR1 SNHLY and CDR2 FYNNEI. The CDR3 covers 16 residues. With 6 bases removed from V and 4 bases from J, the gap between germline ends came to 22 bases. Written as DNA, the CDR3 is TGTGCCAGCAGCGCGTGGGGTTCTGGGGCGACGTACGAGCAGTACTTC. Its translation: CASSAWGSGATYEQYF. Full variable domain (rest looked up from reference TRBV2 and TRBJ2-7): EPEVTQTPSHQVTQMGQEVILRCVPISNHLYFYWYRQILGQKVEFLVSFYNNEISEKSEIFDDQFSVERPDGSNFTLKIRSTKLEDSAMYFCASSAWGSGATYEQYFGPGTRLTVT.

In its sample, this clone was seen once. The V and J genes are TRBV3-1 (or the pseudogene TRBV3-2) and TRBJ1-2; 8 nucleotides align to TRBD1. This CDR3 contains 15 residues. V dropped 0 bases and J dropped 6; count of bases not matched to a gene: 6. The germline CDR1 and CDR2 sequences are LGHDT and YNNKEL (reference sequence). The CDR3 loop is CASSQDQGAGDGYTF. DNA of the CDR3: TGTGCCAGCAGCCAAGATCAGGGGGCTGGGGATGGCTACACCTTC.

V is TRBV27 and J is TRBJ2-7; possible D gene TRBD1, 5 bases. The CDR3 has 13 residues. Looked up from germline, CDR1 is MNHEY and CDR2 is SMNVEV (reference sequence). The germline V and J ends were trimmed by 6 bases and 2 bases, with 11 bases remaining between them. CDR3 nucleotides: TGTGCCAGCAGCCCTCTAGGGGCCTACGAGCAGTACTTC. Translated, it gives CASSPLGAYEQYF.

The gene calls are TRBV4-2 and TRBJ1-1, with 9 bases lining up with TRBD1. The CDR3 consists of 15 residues. After removal of 1 base from V and 6 bases from J, the junction contained 6 bases not matched to a gene. The germline gives CDR1 LGHNA, CDR2 YNFKEQ. The CDR3 DNA is TGTGCCAGCAGCCAAGGACAGGGGGTTATCTCTGAAGCTTTCTTT. Translation: CASSQGQGVISEAFF.

The chain uses TRBV5-1 and TRBJ1-2; 7 bases align to TRBD1. Germline values: CDR1 SGHRS, CDR2 YFSETQ. The V gene end was trimmed by 5 bases and the J gene end by 5 bases; junction bases not matched to a gene: 6. The CDR3 covers 13 residues. CDR3: CASSGRGTYGYTF. DNA of the CDR3: TGCGCCAGCAGTGGCAGGGGGACGTATGGCTACACCTTC.

In DNA form, the CDR3 reads TGTGCCAGCAGTTTATTCGCAGGGCCCTATGGCTACACCTTC. This encodes CASSLFAGPYGYTF. This chain links TRBV27 with TRBJ1-2; D is possibly TRBD1 (5 bases). The CDR3 is 14 residues long. The germline CDR1 and CDR2 sequences are MNHEY and SMNVEV (reference sequence). The germline V and J ends were trimmed by 1 base and 4 bases, with 10 bases remaining between them.

In this sample, this clone turned up once. Here the CDR3 DNA reads TGTGCCAGTAGTTGGAAGGGGTTTGTTACGCAGTATTTT. Residues: CASSWKGFVTQYF. The chain couples TRBV19 to TRBJ2-3; a weak D match, TRBD1 (5 bases). Trimming pared 5 bases from V and 8 bases from J, leaving 14 bases between. The CDR3 totals 13 residues. Germline V CDR1 and CDR2: LNHDA, SQIVND (reference sequence). Full variable domain (remainder filled in from reference TRBV19 and TRBJ2-3): DGGITQSPKYLFRKEGQNVTLSCEQNLNHDAMYWYRQDPGQGLRLIYYSQIVNDFQKGDIAEGYSVSREKKESFPLTVTSAQKNPTAFYLCASSWKGFVTQYFGPGTRLTVL.

This clone came up a few times. This chain uses TRBV5-6 with TRBJ1-1; weak D call: TRBD1 (6 bases). The CDR3 is made up of 15 amino acids. The V end was cut by 4 bases, the J end by 4 bases, with 17 bases between. The germline V gene encodes CDR1 SGHDT and CDR2 YYEEEE. The CDR3 here is CASSEQQGGGTEAFF. CDR3 nucleotide sequence: TGTGCCAGCAGCGAACAACAGGGCGGTGGCACTGAAGCTTTCTTT.

The V and J genes are TRBV19 and TRBJ1-5; maybe TRBD1 (6 bases). The V gene's germline CDR1 is LNHDA and CDR2 SQIVND (reference sequence). The CDR3 loop spans 13 amino acids. Between the trimmed V and J ends, which lost 3 bases and 7 bases, there was a span of 10 bases. CDR3 nucleotides: TGTGCCAGTAGTATGGGGGCAAGACAGCCCCAGCATTTT. This encodes CASSMGARQPQHF. Filled out from reference TRBV19 and TRBJ1-5, the complete variable domain reads DGGITQSPKYLFRKEGQNVTLSCEQNLNHDAMYWYRQDPGQGLRLIYYSQIVNDFQKGDIAEGYSVSREKKESFPLTVTSAQKNPTAFYLCASSMGARQPQHFGDGTRLSIL.

V usage is TRBV7-2 and J usage is TRBJ1-1, with D hard to call. V was clipped by 2 bases and J by 2 bases, with 12 bases between them. There are 15 residues in the CDR3. CDR1 is SGHTA, CDR2 FQGNSA, per germline. Written as DNA, the CDR3 is TGTGCCAGCAGCTTATACTCACAGTTAAACACTGAAGCTTTCTTT. Its translation is CASSLYSQLNTEAFF.

V usage is TRBV7-9 and J usage is TRBJ1-1, with no clear D. Germline CDR1 reads SEHNR; CDR2 reads FQNEAQ (reference sequence). The CDR3 totals 13 residues. V lost 3 bases and J lost 4, with 9 bases in between. The DNA of the CDR3 is TGTGCCAGCAGCTTTATGGCTCCCACTGAAGCTTTCTTT. This translates into CASSFMAPTEAFF.

The V and J genes are TRBV4-3 and TRBJ1-1; no firm D call. This CDR3 spans 14 amino acids. Trimming removed 1 base from V and 1 base from J, with 7 bases in between. Germline CDR1 is LGHNA and CDR2 is YSLEER. This CDR3 is CASSQAFGNTEAFF. CDR3 nucleotide sequence: TGCGCCAGCAGCCAAGCATTCGGGAACACTGAAGCTTTCTTT.

This chain joins TRBV9 and TRBJ2-3; D gene unclear. V lost 4 bases, J lost 2 bases, and 8 bases lay in between. Germline CDR1 and CDR2: SGDLS and YYNGEE. This CDR3 region has 13 residues. CDR3 DNA sequence: TGTGCCAGCAGCCCAAGCCTCACAGATACGCAGTATTTT. This translates into CASSPSLTDTQYF.

The rearrangement links TRBV18 to TRBJ1-1; tentatively, D is TRBD1 (5 bases). Trimming stripped 2 bases from V and 2 bases from J, with 15 bases between. The CDR3 has 16 residues. Germline CDR1 and CDR2: KGHSH and LQKENI. The CDR3 DNA follows: TGTGCCAGCTCACCAGGTTTTGGGGGGGGAAACACTGAAGCTTTCTTT. It is translated as CASSPGFGGGNTEAFF.